This T cell receptor (beta chain) was sequenced during a study of blood T cells in healthy people across ages. Overall study results and limits: The percentage of naive T cells correlated strongly with TCR beta diversity.

Through a sample-barcoded 5' primer and a J-beta primer mix, a second PCR was run for roughly 6 to 12 cycles. TCRdb analysed the 5' RACE reads with MiXCR anew, one entry per CDR3 protein. The sample lists more than 800,000 distinct CDR3 sequences; roughly 26% were seen once. This clonotype was recorded at least ten times. Its antigen is not identified. Sequencing was carried out using blood. The receptor was derived from a woman of 80 years or more in good health.

The DNA of the CDR3 is TGCGCCAGCAGCCAAGAGTCCGGAGGGGGCGGGACTAGCTATAATGAGCAGTTCTTC. This encodes CASSQESGGGGTSYNEQFF. The genes are TRBV4-3 and TRBJ2-1; 9 bases fit TRBD2. V lost 0 bases to trimming and J lost 7 bases; unmatched junction nucleotides: 16. The germline V gene has CDR1 LGHNA and CDR2 YSLEER. The CDR3 contains 19 residues.